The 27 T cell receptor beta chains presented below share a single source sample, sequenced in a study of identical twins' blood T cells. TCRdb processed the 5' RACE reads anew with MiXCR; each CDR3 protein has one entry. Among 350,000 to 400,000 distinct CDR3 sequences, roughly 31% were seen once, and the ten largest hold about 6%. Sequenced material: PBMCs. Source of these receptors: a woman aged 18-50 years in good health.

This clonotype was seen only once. The CDR3 coding sequence is TGTGCCAGCAGCGTTAGCGGAAATGAGCAGTTCTTC. Translated: CASSVSGNEQFF. The V call is TRBV9, the J call TRBJ2-1; a possible D gene is TRBD2 (6 bases). Germline loops: CDR1 SGDLS, CDR2 YYNGEE. With 2 bases removed from V and 7 bases from J, the gap between germline ends came to 7 bases. The CDR3 consists of 12 residues.

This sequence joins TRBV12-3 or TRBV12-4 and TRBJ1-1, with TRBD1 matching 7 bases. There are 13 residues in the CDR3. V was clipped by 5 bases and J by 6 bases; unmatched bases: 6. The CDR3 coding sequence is TGTGCCAGCAGTCCTCAGGGGGGTCCTGAAGCTTTCTTT. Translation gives CASSPQGGPEAFF.

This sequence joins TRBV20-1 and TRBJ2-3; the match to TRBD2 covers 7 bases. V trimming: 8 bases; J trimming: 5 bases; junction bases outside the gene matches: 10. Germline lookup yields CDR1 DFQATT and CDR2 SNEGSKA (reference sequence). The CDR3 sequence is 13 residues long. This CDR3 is CSPLGIAGDTQYF. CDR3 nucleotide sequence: TGCAGTCCTTTGGGGATAGCGGGAGATACGCAGTATTTT.

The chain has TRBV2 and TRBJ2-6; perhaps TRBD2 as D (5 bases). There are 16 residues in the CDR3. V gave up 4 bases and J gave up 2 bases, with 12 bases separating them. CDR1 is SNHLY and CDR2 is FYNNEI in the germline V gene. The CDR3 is CASSVSGSTGANVLTF. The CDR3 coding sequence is TGTGCCAGCAGTGTGAGTGGGAGCACTGGGGCCAACGTCCTGACTTTC.

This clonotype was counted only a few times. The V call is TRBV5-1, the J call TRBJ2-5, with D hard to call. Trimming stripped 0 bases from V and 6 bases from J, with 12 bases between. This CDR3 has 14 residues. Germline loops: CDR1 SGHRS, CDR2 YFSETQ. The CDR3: CASSLGEVKKTQYF. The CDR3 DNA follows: TGCGCCAGCAGCTTGGGCGAGGTCAAGAAGACCCAGTACTTC. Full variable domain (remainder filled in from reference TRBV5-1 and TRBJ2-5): KAGVTQTPRYLIKTRGQQVTLSCSPISGHRSVSWYQQTPGQGLQFLFEYFSETQRNKGNFPGRFSGRQFSNSRSEMNVSTLELGDSALYLCASSLGEVKKTQYFGPGTRLLVL.

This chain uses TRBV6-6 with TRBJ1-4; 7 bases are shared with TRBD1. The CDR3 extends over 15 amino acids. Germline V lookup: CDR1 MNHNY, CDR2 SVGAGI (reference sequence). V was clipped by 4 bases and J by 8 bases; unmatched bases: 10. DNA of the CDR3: TGTGCCAGCAGTTCCACCGGGACAGCCAGAGAAAAACTGTTTTTT. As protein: CASSSTGTAREKLFF.

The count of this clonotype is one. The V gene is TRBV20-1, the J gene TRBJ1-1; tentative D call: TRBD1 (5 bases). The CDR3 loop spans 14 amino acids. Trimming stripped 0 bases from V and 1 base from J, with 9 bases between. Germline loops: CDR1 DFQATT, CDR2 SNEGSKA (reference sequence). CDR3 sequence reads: CSARDRGENTEAFF. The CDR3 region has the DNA TGCAGTGCTAGAGACCGGGGGGAGAACACTGAAGCTTTCTTT.

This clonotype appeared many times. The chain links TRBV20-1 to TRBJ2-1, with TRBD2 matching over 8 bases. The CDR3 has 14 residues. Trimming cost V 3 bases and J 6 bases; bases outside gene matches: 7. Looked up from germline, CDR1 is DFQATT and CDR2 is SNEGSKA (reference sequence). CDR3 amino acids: CSARSGLGGNEQFF. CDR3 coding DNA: TGCAGTGCTAGGTCGGGACTAGGTGGCAATGAGCAGTTCTTC.

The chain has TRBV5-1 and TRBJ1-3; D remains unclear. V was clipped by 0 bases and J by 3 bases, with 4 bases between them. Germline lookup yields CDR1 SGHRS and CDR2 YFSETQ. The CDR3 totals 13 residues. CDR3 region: CASSLGLGNTIYF. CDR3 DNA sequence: TGCGCCAGCAGCTTGGGCCTTGGAAACACCATATATTTT.

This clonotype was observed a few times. The CDR3 coding sequence is TGTGCTAGTGTCGAGAGAGATACTAACTATGGCTACACCTTC. Protein sequence: CASVERDTNYGYTF. V gene TRBV12-5 combines with J gene TRBJ1-2; no firm D call. The V gene lost 7 bases and the J gene lost 0 bases, with 12 bases spanning the gap. The germline CDR1 and CDR2 sequences are LGHNT and FRNRAP. CDR3 length equals 14 residues.

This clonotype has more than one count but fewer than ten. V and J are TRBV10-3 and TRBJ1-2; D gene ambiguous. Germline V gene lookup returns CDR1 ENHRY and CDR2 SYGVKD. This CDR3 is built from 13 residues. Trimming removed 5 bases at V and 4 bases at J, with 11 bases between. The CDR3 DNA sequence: TGTGCCATCAGTTCCGGACGGACCTATGGCTACACCTTC. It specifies CAISSGRTYGYTF.

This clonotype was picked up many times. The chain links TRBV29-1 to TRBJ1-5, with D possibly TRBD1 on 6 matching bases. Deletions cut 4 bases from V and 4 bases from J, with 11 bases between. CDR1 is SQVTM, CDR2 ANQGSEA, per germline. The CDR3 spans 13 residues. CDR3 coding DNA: TGCAGCGTTGGAGGCAGGGGTAATCAGCCCCAGCATTTT. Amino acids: CSVGGRGNQPQHF.

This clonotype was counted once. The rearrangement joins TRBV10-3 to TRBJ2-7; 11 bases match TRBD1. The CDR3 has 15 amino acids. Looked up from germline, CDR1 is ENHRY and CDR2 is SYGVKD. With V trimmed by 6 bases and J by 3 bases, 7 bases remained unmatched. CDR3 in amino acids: CAISDRDRGVYEQYF. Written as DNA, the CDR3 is TGTGCCATCAGCGACCGGGACAGGGGGGTCTACGAGCAGTACTTC.

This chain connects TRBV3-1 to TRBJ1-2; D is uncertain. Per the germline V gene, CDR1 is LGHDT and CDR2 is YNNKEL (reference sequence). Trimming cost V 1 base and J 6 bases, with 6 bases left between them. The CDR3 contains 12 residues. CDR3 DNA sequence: TGTGCCAGCAGCCAAGTTTCCCATGGCTACACCTTC. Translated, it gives CASSQVSHGYTF.

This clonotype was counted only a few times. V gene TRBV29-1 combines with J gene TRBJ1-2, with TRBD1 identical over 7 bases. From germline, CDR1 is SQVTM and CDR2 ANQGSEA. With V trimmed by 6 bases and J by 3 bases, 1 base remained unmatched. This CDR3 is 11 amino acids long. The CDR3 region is CSVGQDYGYTF. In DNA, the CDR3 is TGCAGCGTCGGACAGGACTATGGCTACACCTTC.

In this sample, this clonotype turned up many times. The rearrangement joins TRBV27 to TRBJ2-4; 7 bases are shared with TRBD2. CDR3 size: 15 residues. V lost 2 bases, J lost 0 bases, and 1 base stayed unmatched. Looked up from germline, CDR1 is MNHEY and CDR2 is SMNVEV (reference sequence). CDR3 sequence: CASSLAGEAKNIQYF. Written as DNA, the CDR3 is TGTGCCAGCAGTTTAGCGGGAGAAGCCAAAAACATTCAGTACTTC.

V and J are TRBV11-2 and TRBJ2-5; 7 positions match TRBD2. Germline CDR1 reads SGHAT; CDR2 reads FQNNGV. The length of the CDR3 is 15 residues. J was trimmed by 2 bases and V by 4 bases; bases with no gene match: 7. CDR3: CASSSNRAGQETQYF. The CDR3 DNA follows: TGTGCCAGCAGCTCAAACAGAGCGGGACAAGAGACCCAGTACTTC.

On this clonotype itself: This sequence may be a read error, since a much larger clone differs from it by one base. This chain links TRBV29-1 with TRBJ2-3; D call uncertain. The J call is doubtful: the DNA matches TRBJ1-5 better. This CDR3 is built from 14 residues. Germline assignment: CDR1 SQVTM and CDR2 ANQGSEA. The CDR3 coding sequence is TGCAGCGTTGAACTAGCGGGGATTACAGATACGCAGCATTTT. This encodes CSVELAGITDTQHF.

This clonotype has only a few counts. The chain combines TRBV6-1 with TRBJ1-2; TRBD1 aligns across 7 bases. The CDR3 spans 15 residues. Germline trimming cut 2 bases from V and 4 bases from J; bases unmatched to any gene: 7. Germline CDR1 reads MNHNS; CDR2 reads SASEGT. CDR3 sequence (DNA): TGTGCCAGCAGTGAACAGACAGGGATAGGCTATGGCTACACCTTC. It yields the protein CASSEQTGIGYGYTF.

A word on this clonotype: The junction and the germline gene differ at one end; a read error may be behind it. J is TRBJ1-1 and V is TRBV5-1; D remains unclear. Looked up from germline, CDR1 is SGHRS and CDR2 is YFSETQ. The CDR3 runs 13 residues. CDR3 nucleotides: TGCGCCATCAGCGTGGACGGTAACACTGAAGCTTTCTTT. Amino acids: CAISVDGNTEAFF.

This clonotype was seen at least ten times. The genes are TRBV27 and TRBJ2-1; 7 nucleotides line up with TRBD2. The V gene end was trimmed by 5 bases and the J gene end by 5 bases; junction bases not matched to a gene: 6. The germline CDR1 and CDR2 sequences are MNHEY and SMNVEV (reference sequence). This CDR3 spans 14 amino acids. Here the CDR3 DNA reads TGTGCCAGCAGTGTGAGCGGGACCAACAATGAGCAGTTCTTC. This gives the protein CASSVSGTNNEQFF.

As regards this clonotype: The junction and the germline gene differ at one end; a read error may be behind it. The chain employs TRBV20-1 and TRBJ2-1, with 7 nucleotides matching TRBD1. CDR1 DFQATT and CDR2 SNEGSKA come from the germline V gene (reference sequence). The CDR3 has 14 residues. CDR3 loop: CSAQKTGPYNGQFF. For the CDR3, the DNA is TGCAGTGCTCAGAAGACAGGGCCCTACAATGGGCAGTTCTTC.

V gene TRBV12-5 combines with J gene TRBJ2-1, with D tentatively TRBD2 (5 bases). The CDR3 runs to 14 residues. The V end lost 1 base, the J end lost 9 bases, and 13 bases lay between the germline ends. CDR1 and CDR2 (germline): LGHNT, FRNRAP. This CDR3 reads CASGLAGSGVEQFF. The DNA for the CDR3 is TGTGCTAGTGGTTTGGCCGGGTCCGGGGTTGAGCAGTTCTTC.

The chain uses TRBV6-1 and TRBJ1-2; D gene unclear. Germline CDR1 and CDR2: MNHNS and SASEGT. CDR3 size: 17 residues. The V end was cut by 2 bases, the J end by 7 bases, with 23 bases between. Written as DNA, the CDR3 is TGTGCCAGCAGTGAACTGATCCCCCGTATAACAACTCGTGGCTACACCTTC. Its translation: CASSELIPRITTRGYTF.

The CDR3 DNA reads as TGTGCCAGCAGCTCATATGACAGGGTCTCAGGGGCTGAAGCTTTCTTT. Translated, it gives CASSSYDRVSGAEAFF. V usage is TRBV13 and J usage is TRBJ1-1, with 7 bases that match TRBD1. Unmatched junction bases numbered 14, after V lost 4 bases and J lost 6 bases. Per the germline V gene, CDR1 is PRHDT and CDR2 is FYEKMQ (reference sequence). This CDR3 contains 16 residues.

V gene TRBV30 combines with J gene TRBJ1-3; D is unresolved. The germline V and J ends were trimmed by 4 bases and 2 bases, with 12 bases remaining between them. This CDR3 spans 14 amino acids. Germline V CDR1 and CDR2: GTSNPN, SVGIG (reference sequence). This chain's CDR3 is CAWNEGVAGNTIYF. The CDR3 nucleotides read TGTGCCTGGAATGAGGGAGTAGCTGGAAACACCATATATTTT.

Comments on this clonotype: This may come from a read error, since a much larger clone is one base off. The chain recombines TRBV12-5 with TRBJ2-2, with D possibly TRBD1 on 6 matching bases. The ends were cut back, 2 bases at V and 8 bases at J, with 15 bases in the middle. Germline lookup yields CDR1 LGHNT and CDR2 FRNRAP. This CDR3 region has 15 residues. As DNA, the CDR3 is TGTGCTAGTGGTTTGATACAGGGTGGCGTGGGGGAGCTGTTTTTT. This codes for CASGLIQGGVGELFF.